This T cell receptor beta chain was documented in a study of blood T cells in healthy people across ages. Notes on this clonotype: One end of the junction varies from germline; a read error may be responsible.

Primed by a sample-barcoded 5' primer and a J-beta primer mix, a second PCR proceeded for about 6 to 12 cycles. A single record per CDR3 protein comes from TCRdb applying MiXCR to the 5' RACE reads. This sample carries around 1,800,000 distinct CDR3 sequences, roughly two fifths of them seen once, and the ten largest clones take more than 20%. From germline, CDR1 is MNHEY and CDR2 SVGAGI. The CDR3 contains 13 residues. With each sample, at least 5 micrograms of total RNA were extracted. Source material: blood. The TCR comes from a human donor in good health. The rearrangement uses TRBV6-5 and TRBJ1-6; unclear D gene. The DNA of the CDR3 is TGTGTCAGCAGTCGGAGTCCGGGGTCACCCCTCCACTTT. Protein product: CVSSRSPGSPLHF.